This T cell receptor beta chain was documented in a study of T-cell reconstitution after alpha-beta-depleted transplantation in children. Overall study findings and caveats: Newly generated T cells supplied most T-cell counts and diversity one year post-transplant.

At least ten counts were recorded for this clonotype. Antigen: not known. A TCRbeta library incorporating unique molecular identifiers was prepared. A single record per CDR3 protein comes from TCRdb applying MiXCR to the PCR reads. The table records around 450,000 distinct CDR3 sequences, roughly 10% of them present only once. The CDR3 runs to 13 residues. Trimming took off 1 base at V and 2 bases at J, with 6 bases between the two ends. The TCR originated in a child aged 2 to 10 with inherited bone marrow failure, due to receive a stem cell transplant. Sequencing was performed on PBMCs, taken before TCRalphabeta/CD19-depleted stem cell transplant. V gene TRBV12-3 or TRBV12-4 combines with J gene TRBJ2-7; possibly TRBD1 for D (5 bases). The CDR3 region has the DNA TGTGCCAGCAGTTTAGGGACAACCTACGAGCAGTACTTC. This gives the protein CASSLGTTYEQYF.